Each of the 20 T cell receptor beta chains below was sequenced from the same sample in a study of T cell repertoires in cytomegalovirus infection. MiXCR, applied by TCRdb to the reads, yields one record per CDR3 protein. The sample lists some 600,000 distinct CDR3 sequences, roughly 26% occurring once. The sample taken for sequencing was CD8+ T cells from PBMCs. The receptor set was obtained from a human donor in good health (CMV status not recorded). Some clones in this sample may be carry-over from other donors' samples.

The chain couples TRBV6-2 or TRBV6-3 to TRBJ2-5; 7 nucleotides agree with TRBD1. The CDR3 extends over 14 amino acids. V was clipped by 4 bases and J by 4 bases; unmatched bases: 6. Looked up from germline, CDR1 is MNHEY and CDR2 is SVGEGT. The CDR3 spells CASSFRQGRETQYF. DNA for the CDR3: TGTGCCAGCAGTTTCAGACAGGGTCGAGAGACCCAGTACTTC.

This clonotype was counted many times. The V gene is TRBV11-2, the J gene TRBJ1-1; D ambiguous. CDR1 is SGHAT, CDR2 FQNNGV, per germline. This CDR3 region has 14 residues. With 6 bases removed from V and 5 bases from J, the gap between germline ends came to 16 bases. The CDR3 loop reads CASRPLFRGTEAFF. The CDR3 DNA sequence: TGTGCCAGCAGGCCGCTGTTTCGGGGTACTGAAGCTTTCTTT.

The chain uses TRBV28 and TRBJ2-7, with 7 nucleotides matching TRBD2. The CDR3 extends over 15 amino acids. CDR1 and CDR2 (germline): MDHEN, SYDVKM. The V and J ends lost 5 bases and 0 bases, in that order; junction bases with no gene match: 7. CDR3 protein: CASSLTPGGSYEQYV. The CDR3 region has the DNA TGTGCCAGCAGTCTGACCCCGGGGGGCTCCTACGAGCAGTACGTC.

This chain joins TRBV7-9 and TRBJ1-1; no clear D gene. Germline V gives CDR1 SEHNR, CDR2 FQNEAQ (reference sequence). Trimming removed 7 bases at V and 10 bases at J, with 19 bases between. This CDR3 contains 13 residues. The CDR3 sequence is CASTIDLAMGAFF. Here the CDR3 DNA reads TGTGCCAGCACGATCGACTTGGCCATGGGAGCTTTCTTT.

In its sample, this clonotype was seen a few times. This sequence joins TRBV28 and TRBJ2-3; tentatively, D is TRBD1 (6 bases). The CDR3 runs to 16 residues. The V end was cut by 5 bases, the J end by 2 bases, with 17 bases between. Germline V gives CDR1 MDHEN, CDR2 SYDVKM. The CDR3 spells CASSPMTGYLTDTQYF. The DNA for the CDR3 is TGTGCCAGCAGTCCCATGACAGGATACCTCACAGATACGCAGTATTTT.

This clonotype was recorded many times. The CDR3 DNA reads TGTGCCAGCAGCCCCGGGGACAGGGGTTACGAGCAGTACGTC. Translated: CASSPGDRGYEQYV. The rearrangement links TRBV7-2 to TRBJ2-7; 10 bases are a match to TRBD1. Unmatched junction bases numbered 5, after V lost 5 bases and J lost 4 bases. Germline V gene lookup returns CDR1 SGHTA and CDR2 FQGNSA. This CDR3 spans 14 amino acids.

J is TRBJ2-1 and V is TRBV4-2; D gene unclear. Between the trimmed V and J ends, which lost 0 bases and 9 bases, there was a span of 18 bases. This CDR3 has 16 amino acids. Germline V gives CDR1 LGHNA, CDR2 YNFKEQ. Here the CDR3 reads CASSQDPLTSVGEQFF. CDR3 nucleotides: TGTGCCAGCAGCCAAGACCCCCTTACTTCGGTTGGTGAGCAGTTCTTC.

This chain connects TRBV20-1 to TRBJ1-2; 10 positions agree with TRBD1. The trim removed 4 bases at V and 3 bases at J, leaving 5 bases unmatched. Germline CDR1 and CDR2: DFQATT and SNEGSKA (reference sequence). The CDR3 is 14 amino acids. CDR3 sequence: CSANPGQGYYGYTF. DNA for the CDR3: TGCAGTGCTAACCCGGGACAGGGGTACTATGGCTACACCTTC.

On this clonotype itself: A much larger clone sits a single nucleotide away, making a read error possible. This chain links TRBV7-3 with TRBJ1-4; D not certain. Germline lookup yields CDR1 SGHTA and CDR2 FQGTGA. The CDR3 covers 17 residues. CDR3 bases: TGTGCCAGCAGCTTCGTTGGGATGGGAGCAACTGATGAAAAACTGTTTTTT. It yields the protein CASSFVGMGATDEKLFF.

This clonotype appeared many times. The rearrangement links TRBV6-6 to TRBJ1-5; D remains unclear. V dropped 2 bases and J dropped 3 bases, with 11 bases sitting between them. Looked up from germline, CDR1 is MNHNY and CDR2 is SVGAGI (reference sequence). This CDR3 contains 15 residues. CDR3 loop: CASSYGQPTNQPQHF. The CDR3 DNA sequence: TGTGCCAGCAGTTACGGGCAGCCCACCAATCAGCCCCAGCATTTT.

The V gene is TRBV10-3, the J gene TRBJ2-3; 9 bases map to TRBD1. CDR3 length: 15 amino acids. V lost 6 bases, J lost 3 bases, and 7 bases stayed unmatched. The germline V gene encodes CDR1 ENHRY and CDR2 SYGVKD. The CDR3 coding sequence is TGTGCCATCAGGCCTGGGACAGGGCGGACAGATACGCAGTATTTT. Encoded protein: CAIRPGTGRTDTQYF.

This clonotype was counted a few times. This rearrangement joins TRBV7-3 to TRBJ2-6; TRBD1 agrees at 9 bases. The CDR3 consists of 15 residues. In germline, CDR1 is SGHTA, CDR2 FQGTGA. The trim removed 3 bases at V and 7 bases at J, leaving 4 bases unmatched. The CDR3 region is CASSLGQGAANVLTF. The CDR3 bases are TGTGCCAGCAGCTTGGGACAGGGAGCTGCCAACGTCCTGACTTTC.

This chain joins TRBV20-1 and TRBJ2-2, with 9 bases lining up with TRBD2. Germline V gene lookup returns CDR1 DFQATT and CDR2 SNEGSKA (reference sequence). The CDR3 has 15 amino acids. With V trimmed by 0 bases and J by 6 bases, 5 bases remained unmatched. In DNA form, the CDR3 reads TGCAGTGCTAGAGATGGAGCTAGCGGGGCCGGGGAGCTGTTTTTT. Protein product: CSARDGASGAGELFF.

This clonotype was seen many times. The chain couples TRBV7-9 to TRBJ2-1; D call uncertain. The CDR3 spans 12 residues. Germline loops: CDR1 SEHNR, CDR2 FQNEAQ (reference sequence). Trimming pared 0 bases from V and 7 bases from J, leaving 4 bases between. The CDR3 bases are TGTGCCAGCAGCTTAGCGCCAAATGAGCAGTTCTTC. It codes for CASSLAPNEQFF.

This CDR3 reads CSVPKPREAGYTF. The DNA of the CDR3 is TGCAGCGTTCCGAAGCCCAGGGAGGCTGGCTACACCTTC. The gene calls are TRBV29-1 and TRBJ1-2; weak D call: TRBD1 (5 bases). The germline V gene has CDR1 SQVTM and CDR2 ANQGSEA. The CDR3 loop spans 13 amino acids. Trimming removed 5 bases at V and 7 bases at J, with 17 bases between.

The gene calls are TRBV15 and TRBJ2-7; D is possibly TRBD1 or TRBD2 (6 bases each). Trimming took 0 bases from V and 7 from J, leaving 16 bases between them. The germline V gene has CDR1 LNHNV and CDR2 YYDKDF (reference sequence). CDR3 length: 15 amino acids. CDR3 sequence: CATSRDSGGPYEQYV. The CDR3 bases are TGTGCCACCAGCAGAGATTCCGGGGGCCCTTATGAGCAGTACGTC.

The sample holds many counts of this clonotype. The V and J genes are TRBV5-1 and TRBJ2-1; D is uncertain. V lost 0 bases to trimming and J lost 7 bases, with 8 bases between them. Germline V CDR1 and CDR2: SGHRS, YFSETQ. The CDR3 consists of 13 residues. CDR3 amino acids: CASSLEVPNEQFF. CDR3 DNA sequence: TGCGCCAGCAGCTTGGAGGTCCCGAATGAGCAGTTCTTC.

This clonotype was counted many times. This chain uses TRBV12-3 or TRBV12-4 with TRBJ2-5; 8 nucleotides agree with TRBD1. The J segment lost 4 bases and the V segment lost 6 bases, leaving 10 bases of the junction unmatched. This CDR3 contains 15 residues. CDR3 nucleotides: TGTGCCAGCAGCGAACAGGGGGAAATGGGAGAGACCCAGTACTTC. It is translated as CASSEQGEMGETQYF.

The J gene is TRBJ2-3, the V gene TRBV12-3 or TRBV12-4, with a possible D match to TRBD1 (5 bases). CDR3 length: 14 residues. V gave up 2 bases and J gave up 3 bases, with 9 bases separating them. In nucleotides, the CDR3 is TGTGCCAGCAGTTTAAGACAGAAGACAGATACGCAGTATTTT. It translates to CASSLRQKTDTQYF.

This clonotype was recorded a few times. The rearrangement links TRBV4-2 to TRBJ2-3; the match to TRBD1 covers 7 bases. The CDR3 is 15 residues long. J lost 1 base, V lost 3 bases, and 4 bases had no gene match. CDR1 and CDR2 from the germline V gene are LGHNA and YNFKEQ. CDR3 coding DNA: TGTGCCAGCAGCCACCAAGGACAGGGCACAGATACGCAGTATTTT. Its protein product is CASSHQGQGTDTQYF.